Presented here are 8 T cell receptor beta chains from one specimen sequenced in a study of regulatory T cells in long-lasting Graves disease. Combining iRepertoire HTBI primers with Arm-PCR of CDR3 regions, the authors built TCR beta libraries. Using its own MiXCR run on the multiplex PCR reads, TCRdb lists one record per CDR3 protein. The table lists 500,000 or so distinct CDR3 sequences, about 14% of them singletons. This sample's time point: newly diagnosed GD, antithyroid drugs for less than 3 months. The TCR library was prepared using RNA isolated from PBMCs. Separately, the same data were catalogued under a study of T cells in Graves' hyperthyroidism and ophthalmopathy.

Sequencing used peripheral blood mononuclear cells (PBMCs), obtained at new diagnosis, from a patient treated with antithyroid drugs. All receptors derive from a woman aged 50 to 65 with Graves disease.

V and J are TRBV6-6 and TRBJ1-1, with no clear D. Trimming stripped 0 bases from V and 2 bases from J, with 7 bases between. Germline V lookup: CDR1 MNHNY, CDR2 SVGAGI (reference sequence). The CDR3 consists of 14 residues. As DNA, the CDR3 is TGTGCCAGCAGTTACTCGCCCGGCAACACTGAAGCTTTCTTT. This translates into CASSYSPGNTEAFF.

This clonotype was counted at least ten times. The chain couples TRBV6-5 to TRBJ1-4, with a possible D match to TRBD1 (6 bases). V gave up 0 bases and J gave up 5 bases, with 10 bases separating them. The CDR3 sequence is 15 residues long. In germline, CDR1 is MNHEY, CDR2 SVGAGI. The CDR3 DNA sequence: TGTGCCAGCAGTTACTCGCGGACAGCAAATGAAAAACTGTTTTTT. Amino acids: CASSYSRTANEKLFF.

This clonotype has ten or more counts. The V and J genes are TRBV29-1 and TRBJ1-1; 10 bases match TRBD1. With V trimmed by 5 bases and J by 9 bases, 12 bases remained unmatched. CDR1 SQVTM and CDR2 ANQGSEA come from the germline V gene. The CDR3 is made up of 14 amino acids. CDR3 protein: CSVPPGQGSPQAFF. CDR3 nucleotides: TGCAGCGTTCCACCGGGACAGGGGAGCCCTCAAGCTTTCTTT. Looking up the rest from reference TRBV29-1 and TRBJ1-1 gives the full variable domain: SAVISQKPSRDICQRGTSLTIQCQVDSQVTMMFWYRQQPGQSLTLIATANQGSEATYESGFVIDKFPISRPNLTFSTLTVSNMSPEDSSIYLCSVPPGQGSPQAFFGQGTRLTVV.

CDR3 sequence: CASSYSGTSGSRNEQFF. For the CDR3, the DNA is TGTGCCAGCAGTTACTCCGGGACTAGCGGGAGCCGGAATGAGCAGTTCTTC. The chain joins TRBV14 to TRBJ2-1, with 14 bases matching TRBD2. The V gene end was trimmed by 6 bases and the J gene end by 7 bases; junction bases not matched to a gene: 11. The CDR3 sequence is 17 residues long. Germline-derived CDR1 and CDR2 are SGHDN and FVKESK.

The table lists this clonotype with many counts. This chain connects TRBV28 to TRBJ2-5; no firm D call. Germline CDR1 MDHEN, CDR2 SYDVKM. The CDR3 is 15 residues long. Trimming stripped 3 bases from V and 2 bases from J, with 13 bases between. The CDR3 DNA follows: TGTGCCAGCAGTTTGGCCGCAGACTTACAAGAGACCCAGTACTTC. Translation: CASSLAADLQETQYF.

This clonotype occurred many times. The rearrangement links TRBV2 to TRBJ2-5; tentative D call: TRBD2 (6 bases). The CDR3 extends over 14 amino acids. The germline gives CDR1 SNHLY, CDR2 FYNNEI. With 10 bases removed from V and 2 bases from J, the gap between germline ends came to 17 bases. The CDR3: CATPTGLYQETQYF. The DNA of the CDR3 is TGTGCCACTCCCACAGGACTATATCAAGAGACCCAGTACTTC.

Of note for this clonotype: An end of the junction differs from the germline gene, which may be a read error. This chain joins TRBV2 and TRBJ2-7, with D possibly being TRBD2 (6 bases). This CDR3 is built from 14 residues. The germline gives CDR1 SNHLY, CDR2 FYNNEI. CDR3 amino acids: CASRRDSGVHEQYF. CDR3 nucleotides: TGTGCCAGCAGGCGGGACTCCGGTGTCCACGAACAGTACTTC.

This clonotype has a handful of counts. This chain joins TRBV29-1 and TRBJ2-5; 7 bases map to TRBD2. V lost 4 bases and J lost 5; bases outside the gene matches: 13. The CDR3 has 15 residues. Germline V gene lookup returns CDR1 SQVTM and CDR2 ANQGSEA. CDR3 region: CSVGFGGGGGETQYF. The CDR3 DNA reads TGCAGCGTTGGGTTTGGGGGGGGAGGAGGCGAGACCCAGTACTTC.